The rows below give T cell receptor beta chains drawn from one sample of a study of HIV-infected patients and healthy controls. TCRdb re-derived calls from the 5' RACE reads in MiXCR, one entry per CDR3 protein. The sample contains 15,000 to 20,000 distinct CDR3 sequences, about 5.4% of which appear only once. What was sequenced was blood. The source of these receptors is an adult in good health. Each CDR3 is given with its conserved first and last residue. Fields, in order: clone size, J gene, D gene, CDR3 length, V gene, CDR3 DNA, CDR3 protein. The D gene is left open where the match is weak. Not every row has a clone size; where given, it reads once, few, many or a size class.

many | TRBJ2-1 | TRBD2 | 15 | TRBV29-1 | TGCAGCGGAGCCGGGCGGGGGGGTACTTACAATGAGCAGTTCTTC | CSGAGRGGTYNEQFF
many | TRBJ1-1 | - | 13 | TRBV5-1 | TGCGCCAGCAGCTGGGGCGGGGAGACTGAAGCTTTCTTT | CASSWGGETEAFF
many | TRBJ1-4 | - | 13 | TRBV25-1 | TGTGCCAGCAGCCACCTCGCTGAAGAAAAACTGTTTTTT | CASSHLAEEKLFF
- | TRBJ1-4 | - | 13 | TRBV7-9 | TGTGCCAGCAGCTTAGCTGGGACAGAAAAACTGTTTTTT | CASSLAGTEKLFF
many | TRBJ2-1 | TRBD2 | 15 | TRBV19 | TGTGCCAGTAGTATACGAGCGGGGGGGGATTATGAGCAGTTCTTC | CASSIRAGGDYEQFF
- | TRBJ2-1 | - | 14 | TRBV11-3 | TGTGCCAGCAGCTTAGATCGTGGGGACAATGAGCAGTTCTTC | CASSLDRGDNEQFF
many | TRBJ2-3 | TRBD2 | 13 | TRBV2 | TGTGCCAGCTGCGGGGGGGCCGGAGATACGCAGTATTTT | CASCGGAGDTQYF
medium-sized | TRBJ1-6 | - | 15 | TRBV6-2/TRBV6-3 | TGTGCCAGCAGTTACGAGGGTGGTTCGAATTCACCCCTCCACTTT | CASSYEGGSNSPLHF
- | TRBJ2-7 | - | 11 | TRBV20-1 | TGCAGTGCTAGTGGAACCTACGAGCAGTACTTC | CSASGTYEQYF
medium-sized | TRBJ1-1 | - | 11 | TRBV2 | TGTGCCAGCAATGAGAACACTGAAGCTTTCTTT | CASNENTEAFF
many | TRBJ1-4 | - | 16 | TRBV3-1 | TGTGCCAGCAGCCAAGCTTACGGGACGGGAAATGAAAAACTGTTTTTT | CASSQAYGTGNEKLFF
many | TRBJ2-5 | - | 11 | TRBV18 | TGTGCCAGCTCTCCCCAAGAGACCCAGTACTTC | CASSPQETQYF
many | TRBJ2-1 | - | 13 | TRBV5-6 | TGTGCCAGCAGCTTGAGGGTTGCGGAAGAGCAGTTCTTC | CASSLRVAEEQFF
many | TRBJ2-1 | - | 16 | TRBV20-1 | TGCAGTGCGCCAAGTATGGACTCCCCCTTCTACAATGAGCAGTTCTTC | CSAPSMDSPFYNEQFF
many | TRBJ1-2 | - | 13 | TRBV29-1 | TGCAGCGTTGGTATTTTGACTGCCGGTGGCTACACCTTC | CSVGILTAGGYTF
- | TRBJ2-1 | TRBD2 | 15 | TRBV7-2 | TGTGCCAGCAGCTCTCTAGCGGGGGGGCCCAATGAGCAGTTCTTC | CASSSLAGGPNEQFF
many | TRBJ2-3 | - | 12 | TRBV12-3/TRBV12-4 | TGTGCCAGCAGTTTCCTACGAGATACGCAGTATTTT | CASSFLRDTQYF
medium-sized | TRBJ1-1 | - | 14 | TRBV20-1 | TGCAGTGCTAGATCCGTTAGGGGAAACGCTGAAGCTTTCTTT | CSARSVRGNAEAFF
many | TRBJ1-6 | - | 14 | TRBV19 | TGTGCCAGTAGTATGGAGTGGAATTATTCACCCCTCCACTTT | CASSMEWNYSPLHF
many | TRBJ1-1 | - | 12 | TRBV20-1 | TGCAGTGCTAAGACCCAGAACACTGAAGCTTTCTTT | CSAKTQNTEAFF
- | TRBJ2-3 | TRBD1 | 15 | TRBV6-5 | TGTGCCAGCAGTTTGTCGCAGGGGGCGACAGATACGCAGTATTTT | CASSLSQGATDTQYF
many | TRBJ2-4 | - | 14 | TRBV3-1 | TGTGCCAGCAGCCAACAGACTAGGGGATACATTCAGTACTTC | CASSQQTRGYIQYF
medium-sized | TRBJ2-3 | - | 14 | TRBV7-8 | TGTGCCAGCAGCTTAACTGTTCGCACAGATACGCAGTATTTT | CASSLTVRTDTQYF
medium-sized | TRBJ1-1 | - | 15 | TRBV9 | TGTGCCAGCAGCTCGACGACCGGAACGAACACTGAAGCTTTCTTT | CASSSTTGTNTEAFF
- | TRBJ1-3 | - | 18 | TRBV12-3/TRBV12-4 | TGTGCCAGCAGTTCCTCACGGGGTCCGTACAGCTCTGGAAACACCATATATTTT | CASSSSRGPYSSGNTIYF
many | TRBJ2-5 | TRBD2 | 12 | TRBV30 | TGTGCCTGGGCGGGGGACCAAGAGACCCAGTACTTC | CAWAGDQETQYF
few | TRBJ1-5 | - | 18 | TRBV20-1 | TGCAGTGCTAGGAGGAGGGAGGCCCGACCCCTGAGGGATCAGCCCCAGCATTTT | CSARRREARPLRDQPQHF
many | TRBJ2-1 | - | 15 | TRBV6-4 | TGTGCCAGCAGTGACCGGGGAGGCTCCTACAATGAGCAGTTCTTC | CASSDRGGSYNEQFF
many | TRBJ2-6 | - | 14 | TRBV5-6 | TGTGCCAGCAGCTTCTACGGAGGGGCCAACGTCCTGACTTTC | CASSFYGGANVLTF
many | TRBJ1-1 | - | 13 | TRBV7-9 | TGTGCCAGCAGCCCGACGGTCGGCACTGAAGCTTTCTTT | CASSPTVGTEAFF
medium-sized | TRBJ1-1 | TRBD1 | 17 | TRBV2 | TGTGCCAGCAGTGGGGGCTCCCCCGGGACAGGGAGTCCTGAAGCTTTCTTT | CASSGGSPGTGSPEAFF
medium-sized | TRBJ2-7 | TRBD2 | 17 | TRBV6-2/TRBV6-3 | TGTGCCAGCAGCCGAGGGACTAGCGGGGGGTTAATCTACGAGCAGTACTTC | CASSRGTSGGLIYEQYF
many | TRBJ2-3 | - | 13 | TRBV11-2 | TGTGCCAGCAGCGTGCGCAGCACAGATACGCAGTATTTT | CASSVRSTDTQYF
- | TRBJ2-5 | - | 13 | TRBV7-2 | TGTGCCAGCAGCGGATCCCGGCAAGAGACCCAGTACTTC | CASSGSRQETQYF
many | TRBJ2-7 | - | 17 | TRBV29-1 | TGCAGCGTTGCGGCAAGGGAGAACGGGGTATCGTCCTACGAGCAGTACTTC | CSVAARENGVSSYEQYF
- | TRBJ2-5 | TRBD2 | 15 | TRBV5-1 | TGCGCCAGCAGCTTGGTTGCTAGCGGGGAAGAGACCCAGTACTTC | CASSLVASGEETQYF
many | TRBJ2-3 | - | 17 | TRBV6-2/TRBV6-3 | - | CASSRAGPGQGRDTQYF
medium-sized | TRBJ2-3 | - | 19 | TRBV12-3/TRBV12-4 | TGTGCCAGCAGCCCCAGGAGAGGCGGGCCTAGGTGGGGCACAGATACGCAGTATTTT | CASSPRRGGPRWGTDTQYF
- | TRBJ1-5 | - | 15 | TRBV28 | TGTGAAAGCAGATTTAGGGGGGTGCGCAATCAGCCCCAGCATTTT | CESRFRGVRNQPQHF
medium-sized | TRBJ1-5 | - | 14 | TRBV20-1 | TGCAGTGCTAGCGTCGGGGCTACGAATCAGCCCCAGCATTTT | CSASVGATNQPQHF
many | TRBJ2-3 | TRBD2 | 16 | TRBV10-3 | TGTGCCATCAGTCCTGGAGCGGGGGATCCCACAGATACGCAGTATTTT | CAISPGAGDPTDTQYF
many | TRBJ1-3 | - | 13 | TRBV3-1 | TGTGCCAGCGAACGAACGAACGGAAACACCATATATTTT | CASERTNGNTIYF
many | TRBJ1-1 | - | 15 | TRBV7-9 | TGTGCCAGCAGCTTAGTCGGGGCTCTGAACACTGAAGCTTTCTTT | CASSLVGALNTEAFF
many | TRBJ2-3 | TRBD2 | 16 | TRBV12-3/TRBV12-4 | TGTGCCAGCAGTTTAGGGCGGGGGGGCCACGCAGATACGCAGTATTTT | CASSLGRGGHADTQYF
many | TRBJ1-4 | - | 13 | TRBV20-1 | TGCAGTGCTAGAGCGGGTACTAATGAAAAACTGTTTTTT | CSARAGTNEKLFF
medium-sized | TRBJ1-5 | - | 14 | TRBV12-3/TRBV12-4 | TGTGCCAGCGCCATGGGAGGGTCCAATCAGCCCCAGCATTTT | CASAMGGSNQPQHF
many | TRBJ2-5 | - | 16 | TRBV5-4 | TGTGCCAGCAGCCCCTTCGGACAGCCCGTCCAAGAGACCCAGTACTTC | CASSPFGQPVQETQYF
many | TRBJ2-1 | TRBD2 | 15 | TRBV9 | TGTGCCAGCGGGCAGGGACTAGCGACCTACAATGAGCAGTTCTTC | CASGQGLATYNEQFF
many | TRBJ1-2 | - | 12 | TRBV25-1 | TGTGCCAGCGTCGGGCAGGGGTACGGCTACACCTTC | CASVGQGYGYTF
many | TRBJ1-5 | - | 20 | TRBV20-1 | TGCAGTGCAACACCCTTATGGGGGTCAGGGGTGATCGATAGCAATCAGCCCCAGCATTTT | CSATPLWGSGVIDSNQPQHF
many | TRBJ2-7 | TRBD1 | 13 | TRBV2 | TGTGCCAGGTCCGGGACAGGGTTCTCCGAGCAGTACTTC | CARSGTGFSEQYF
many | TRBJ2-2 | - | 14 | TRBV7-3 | TGTGCCAGCAGCTTACAAGGGAACACCGGGGAGCTGTTTTTT | CASSLQGNTGELFF
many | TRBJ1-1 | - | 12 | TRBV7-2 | TGTGCCAGCAGCCGCACAGGGACTGAAGCTTTCTTT | CASSRTGTEAFF